The 27 T cell receptor beta chains reported below all come from one sample, sequenced in a study of shared clonotypes between healthy human individuals. The protocol was immunoSEQ multiplex PCR, while the TCRdb copy is restricted to in-frame clones and leaves out a portion. Here the sample spans about 1.5 million clones, nearly 99% being singletons. The sequenced sample was naive CD4+ T cells sorted from blood. Subset denoted: CD45RA+ positively selected. These receptors came from a man aged 30 to 39 in good health.

This clone was recorded only once. The genes are TRBV7-3 and TRBJ2-1; D might be TRBD1 (6 bases). The CDR3 sequence is 15 residues long. Trimming stripped 0 bases from V and 2 bases from J, with 8 bases between. Per the germline V gene, CDR1 is SGHTA and CDR2 is FQGTGA. For the CDR3, the DNA is TGTGCCAGCAGCTTAACAGGGGGAACCTACAATGAGCAGTTCTTC. Translating gives CASSLTGGTYNEQFF. The variable domain in full, with the rest retrieved from reference TRBV7-3 and TRBJ2-1, is GAGVSQTPSNKVTEKGKYVELRCDPISGHTALYWYRQSLGQGPEFLIYFQGTGAADDSGLPNDRFFAVRPEGSVSTLKIQRTERGDSAVYLCASSLTGGTYNEQFFGPGTRLTVL.

This clone was found once. The J gene is TRBJ2-1, the V gene TRBV5-1; possible D gene TRBD2, 5 bases. Per germline, CDR1 SGHRS and CDR2 YFSETQ. V was shortened by 5 bases and J by 5 bases, with 17 bases between the two germline ends. This CDR3 spans 15 amino acids. DNA of the CDR3: TGCGCCAGCAGTCCTGGACTCCTGGGTCACAATGAGCAGTTCTTC. This translates into CASSPGLLGHNEQFF. Supplemented by reference TRBV5-1 and TRBJ2-1, the full variable domain reads KAGVTQTPRYLIKTRGQQVTLSCSPISGHRSVSWYQQTPGQGLQFLFEYFSETQRNKGNFPGRFSGRQFSNSRSEMNVSTLELGDSALYLCASSPGLLGHNEQFFGPGTRLTVL.

The J gene is TRBJ1-1, the V gene TRBV27; possible D gene TRBD1, 6 bases. The germline V and J ends were trimmed by 8 bases and 0 bases, with 10 bases remaining between them. The CDR3 spans 13 residues. Germline CDR1 is MNHEY and CDR2 is SMNVEV (reference sequence). The CDR3 DNA reads as TGTGCCAGCGGCACAGGGATGAACACTGAAGCTTTCTTT. Translation gives CASGTGMNTEAFF.

V and J are TRBV27 and TRBJ1-4; 7 bases align to TRBD1. The CDR3 runs 18 residues. Germline CDR1 reads MNHEY; CDR2 reads SMNVEV (reference sequence). J was trimmed by 4 bases and V by 5 bases; bases with no gene match: 16. CDR3 bases: TGTGCCAGCAGTCCCAGATCAGGGGGGGCGGTCCTTAATGAAAAACTGTTTTTT. Translating gives CASSPRSGGAVLNEKLFF.

The CDR3 nucleotides read TGTGCCAGCAGCTTAGGGGCAGTATCCTACGAGCAGTACTTC. Its protein is CASSLGAVSYEQYF. V and J are TRBV7-3 and TRBJ2-7; D is perhaps TRBD1 (5 bases). The CDR3 is 14 amino acids. The germline V gene encodes CDR1 SGHTA and CDR2 FQGTGA. Deletions cut 2 bases from V and 1 base from J, with 9 bases between.

The gene calls are TRBV7-8 and TRBJ1-4; D may be TRBD1 (5 bases). The germline gives CDR1 SGHVS, CDR2 FQNEAQ. V was cut by 2 bases and J by 6 bases, with 13 bases left in between. The CDR3 covers 15 residues. CDR3 nucleotides: TGTGCCAGCAGCTTATTACAGACAGACGATGAAAAACTGTTTTTT. This codes for CASSLLQTDDEKLFF.

This clone came up once. V gene TRBV7-3 combines with J gene TRBJ2-3; D is undetermined. Trimming pared 4 bases from V and 6 bases from J, leaving 11 bases between. This CDR3 comprises 13 residues. In germline, CDR1 is SGHTA, CDR2 FQGTGA. CDR3 in amino acids: CASSSQEGDTQYF. DNA of the CDR3: TGTGCCAGCAGCTCCCAAGAAGGGGATACGCAGTATTTT.

CDR3 sequence reads: CASSLGGAGKAFF. The CDR3 bases are TGTGCCAGCAGCTTAGGCGGGGCGGGGAAGGCTTTCTTT. The chain joins TRBV7-9 to TRBJ1-1; D is perhaps TRBD1 (5 bases). Deletions cut 1 base from V and 11 bases from J, with 14 bases between. The CDR3 is 13 amino acids. From germline, CDR1 is SEHNR and CDR2 FQNEAQ (reference sequence).

The genes are TRBV5-4 and TRBJ2-7; perhaps D is TRBD1 or TRBD2 (6 bases each). With 4 bases removed from V and 5 bases from J, the gap between germline ends came to 19 bases. The CDR3 is 15 residues long. CDR1 and CDR2 from the germline V gene are SGHNT and YYREEE (reference sequence). In DNA form, the CDR3 reads TGTGCCAGCAGCGCGACTCAAGGGGGGAGAGACGAGCAGTACTTC. Amino acid sequence: CASSATQGGRDEQYF.

For this clone: Other DNA sequences within the sample encode an identical CDR3. The CDR3 nucleotides are TGTGCCAGCAGCTCGACCTACGAGCAGTACTTC. Translation gives CASSSTYEQYF. The genes are TRBV13 and TRBJ2-7; D remains unclear. The CDR3 loop spans 11 amino acids. The V and J ends lost 4 bases and 2 bases respectively, with 3 bases between them. Looked up from germline, CDR1 is PRHDT and CDR2 is FYEKMQ (reference sequence). The whole variable domain, filled in from reference TRBV13 and TRBJ2-7, reads AAGVIQSPRHLIKEKRETATLKCYPIPRHDTVYWYQQGPGQDPQFLISFYEKMQSDKGSIPDRFSAQQFSDYHSELNMSSLELGDSALYFCASSSTYEQYFGPGTRLTVT.

The chain combines TRBV18 with TRBJ1-3; 7 bases line up with TRBD1. J gave up 2 bases and V 3 bases, and 7 bases lay outside the gene matches. This CDR3 is 16 amino acids long. The germline V gene has CDR1 KGHSH and CDR2 LQKENI. The CDR3 reads CASSPLPDRAGNTIYF. The CDR3, as DNA: TGTGCCAGCTCACCCCTCCCCGACAGGGCTGGAAACACCATATATTTT.

The DNA of the CDR3 is TGCAGCGTTGAACTGGGGGTTTCTCAGCCCCAGCATTTT. Its protein is CSVELGVSQPQHF. The chain recombines TRBV29-1 with TRBJ1-5, with D possibly being TRBD1 (5 bases). This CDR3 is built from 13 residues. Germline values: CDR1 SQVTM, CDR2 ANQGSEA. Deletions cut 2 bases from V and 6 bases from J, with 11 bases between.

This chain uses TRBV18 with TRBJ1-3, with D possibly being TRBD1 (6 bases). Trimming cost V 1 base and J 2 bases, with 18 bases left between them. The germline CDR1 and CDR2 sequences are KGHSH and LQKENI. This CDR3 contains 18 residues. The CDR3 region has the DNA TGTGCCAGCTCACCACTAACCCTAACCGGGACAACTGGAAACACCATATATTTT. Translation: CASSPLTLTGTTGNTIYF.

The gene calls are TRBV11-1 and TRBJ2-2; possible D gene TRBD2, 6 bases. This CDR3 spans 16 amino acids. In germline, CDR1 is SGHAT, CDR2 FQDESV (reference sequence). With 6 bases removed from V and 3 bases from J, the gap between germline ends came to 17 bases. The CDR3 nucleotides are TGTGCCAGCAGTGTCGAGGGCGGGGTTCACACCGGGGAGCTGTTTTTT. Translation: CASSVEGGVHTGELFF.

V is TRBV11-2 and J is TRBJ2-1; perhaps TRBD2 as D (6 bases). V was trimmed by 3 bases and J by 10 bases, leaving 16 bases between them. Germline V lookup: CDR1 SGHAT, CDR2 FQNNGV. CDR3 length equals 14 residues. The chain's CDR3 is CASSLILLAREQFF. The CDR3 DNA reads TGTGCCAGCAGCTTGATCCTTCTAGCGCGGGAGCAGTTCTTC. The full variable domain, completed using reference TRBV11-2 and TRBJ2-1, is EAGVAQSPRYKIIEKRQSVAFWCNPISGHATLYWYQQILGQGPKLLIQFQNNGVVDDSQLPKDRFSAERLKGVDSTLKIQPAKLEDSAVYLCASSLILLAREQFFGPGTRLTVL.

This chain joins TRBV11-2 and TRBJ2-2; weak D call: TRBD1 (6 bases). The V end lost 5 bases, the J end lost 3 bases, and 10 bases lay between the germline ends. Germline CDR1 is SGHAT and CDR2 is FQNNGV. This CDR3 is built from 14 residues. CDR3 amino acids: CASSVQGYTGELFF. CDR3 nucleotides: TGTGCCAGCAGCGTACAGGGCTACACCGGGGAGCTGTTTTTT.

This chain links TRBV6-1 with TRBJ2-3; no clear D gene. Trimming removed 2 bases from V and 1 base from J, with 10 bases in between. Germline lookup yields CDR1 MNHNS and CDR2 SASEGT. The CDR3 length is 15 residues. The CDR3 loop is CASSESGFGTDTQYF. For the CDR3, the DNA is TGTGCCAGCAGTGAATCGGGTTTTGGCACAGATACGCAGTATTTT.

The rearrangement links TRBV6-5 to TRBJ2-7, with a possible D match to TRBD2 (5 bases). Deletions cut 8 bases from V and 3 bases from J, with 14 bases between. The CDR3 has 13 amino acids. Germline CDR1 reads MNHEY; CDR2 reads SVGAGI. The CDR3 DNA reads as TGTGCCAGCCAGCGGAAGAACTACTACGAGCAGTACTTC. As protein: CASQRKNYYEQYF.

The CDR3 reads CASSVAPDRGREKLFF. The CDR3 bases are TGTGCCAGCAGCGTAGCGCCTGACAGGGGCAGGGAAAAACTGTTTTTT. The chain couples TRBV4-2 to TRBJ1-4; 8 nucleotides agree with TRBD1. The CDR3 length is 16 residues. Germline V gives CDR1 LGHNA, CDR2 YNFKEQ. The ends lost 5 bases at V and 8 bases at J; junction bases unmatched: 13.

This chain uses TRBV4-1 with TRBJ2-2, with D possibly matching TRBD2 (6 bases). The germline gives CDR1 MGHRA, CDR2 YSYEKL. Trimming took 0 bases from V and 10 from J, leaving 12 bases between them. The CDR3 has 14 amino acids. As DNA, the CDR3 is TGCGCCAGCAGCCAAGATTGGACTATCGAGGAGCTGTTTTTT. Its protein product is CASSQDWTIEELFF.

The chain combines TRBV7-9 with TRBJ2-3; 7 bases are a match to TRBD2. V was pared by 5 bases and J by 3 bases, with 11 bases of the junction left unmatched. Germline V CDR1 and CDR2: SEHNR, FQNEAQ (reference sequence). This CDR3 spans 16 amino acids. As DNA, the CDR3 is TGTGCCAGCAGCAGCGGGACGGGAGCGTTGACAGATACGCAGTATTTT. Its translation: CASSSGTGALTDTQYF.

With respect to this clone: This specimen includes other DNA sequences encoding the same CDR3. This sequence joins TRBV4-3 and TRBJ2-7, with a possible D match to TRBD2 (7 bases). CDR3 length: 14 amino acids. Germline V gene sequence: CDR1 LGHNA, CDR2 YSLEER. V gave up 0 bases and J gave up 2 bases, with 8 bases separating them. The CDR3 DNA reads TGCGCCAGCAGCCAAGAAGGGGGGGCCTACGAGCAGTACTTC. This codes for CASSQEGGAYEQYF.

J is TRBJ1-1 and V is TRBV5-1; unclear D gene. This CDR3 comprises 16 residues. Deletions cut 0 bases from V and 4 bases from J, with 16 bases between. CDR1 is SGHRS, CDR2 YFSETQ, per germline. CDR3 loop: CASSLARSGISTEAFF. In DNA form, the CDR3 reads TGCGCCAGCAGCTTGGCCCGGAGCGGGATATCCACTGAAGCTTTCTTT.

This clone was counted once. The CDR3 reads CASSLTGYQPQHF. In nucleotides, the CDR3 is TGTGCCAGCAGTCTGACAGGCTATCAGCCCCAGCATTTT. J is TRBJ1-5 and V is TRBV27; tentative D call: TRBD1 (6 bases). The CDR3 sequence is 13 residues long. Trimming stripped 5 bases from V and 5 bases from J, with 10 bases between. CDR1 MNHEY and CDR2 SMNVEV come from the germline V gene (reference sequence).

The V and J genes are TRBV7-3 and TRBJ2-6; 13 nucleotides match TRBD2. J gave up 1 base and V 5 bases, and 5 bases lay outside the gene matches. The CDR3 length is 18 residues. Germline CDR1 is SGHTA and CDR2 is FQGTGA. CDR3 in amino acids: CASSRTSGSSSGANVLTF. The CDR3 coding sequence is TGTGCCAGCAGCCGGACTAGCGGGAGCTCGTCTGGGGCCAACGTCCTGACTTTC.

This clone was detected only a few times. The J gene is TRBJ2-7, the V gene TRBV7-9, with no clear D. This CDR3 comprises 12 residues. V lost 1 base and J lost 3, with 4 bases in between. Germline-derived CDR1 and CDR2 are SEHNR and FQNEAQ (reference sequence). The CDR3 DNA follows: TGTGCCAGCAGCTTAGAGATCTACGAGCAGTACTTC. This encodes CASSLEIYEQYF.

The chain has TRBV7-9 and TRBJ1-1; D call uncertain. Trimming stripped 6 bases from V and 0 bases from J, with 17 bases between. This CDR3 spans 16 amino acids. Germline values: CDR1 SEHNR, CDR2 FQNEAQ (reference sequence). In DNA form, the CDR3 reads TGTGCCAGCAGACCTGAATCTTTAGTTTTGAACACTGAAGCTTTCTTT. Translating it yields CASRPESLVLNTEAFF. Full variable domain (outside the CDR3, taken from reference TRBV7-9 and TRBJ1-1): DTGVSQNPRHKITKRGQNVTFRCDPISEHNRLYWYRQTLGQGPEFLTYFQNEAQLEKSRLLSDRFSAERPKGSFSTLEIQRTEQGDSAMYLCASRPESLVLNTEAFFGQGTRLTVV.